Presented here are 6 T cell receptor beta chains from one specimen sequenced in a study of CD8+ T cells in alopecia areata. Sample treatment: oral pan-JAK inhibitor, 5-10 mg twice daily. Reverse transcription of extracted RNA yielded cDNA, which provided the sequencing template. Data came from immunoSEQ multiplex PCR; TCRdb stores just in-frame clones and leaves some out. The repertoire consists of 150,000 or so clones, with nearly 55% occurring once and the leading ten covering 15%. The specimen was CD8+ T cells sorted from blood, collected at week 4, from a patient treated with tofacitinib. These receptors were taken from a human donor with alopecia areata.

The chain recombines TRBV6-5 with TRBJ1-1, with TRBD1 matching over 7 bases. J lost 1 base, V lost 10 bases, and 3 bases had no gene match. This CDR3 contains 12 residues. In germline, CDR1 is MNHEY, CDR2 SVGAGI. The CDR3 sequence is CATRTGNTEAFF. CDR3 nucleotide sequence: TGTGCCACGAGGACAGGGAACACTGAAGCTTTCTTT.

The J gene is TRBJ1-1, the V gene TRBV13; weak D call: TRBD1 (5 bases). Germline assignment: CDR1 PRHDT and CDR2 FYEKMQ (reference sequence). This CDR3 comprises 13 residues. Trimming stripped 1 base from V and 6 bases from J, with 9 bases between. Written as DNA, the CDR3 is TGTGCCAGCAGCTTAGTAGGGGTGGCTGAAGCTTTCTTT. Protein: CASSLVGVAEAFF.

The chain links TRBV27 to TRBJ2-7, with D perhaps matching TRBD1 (6 bases). Deletions cut 6 bases from V and 0 bases from J, with 15 bases between. The CDR3 covers 15 residues. CDR1 and CDR2 from the germline V gene are MNHEY and SMNVEV (reference sequence). The CDR3 here is CASSQGLAHSYEQYF. For the CDR3, the DNA is TGTGCCAGCAGCCAGGGGTTGGCACACTCCTACGAGCAGTACTTC.

The chain uses TRBV30 and TRBJ1-1; TRBD1 matches at 7 bases. With V trimmed by 3 bases and J by 3 bases, 10 bases remained unmatched. This CDR3 region has 15 residues. Germline lookup yields CDR1 GTSNPN and CDR2 SVGIG (reference sequence). CDR3 sequence reads: CAWSDRGGPYTEAFF. The CDR3 DNA reads TGTGCCTGGAGCGACCGAGGGGGCCCCTACACTGAAGCTTTCTTT.

The V and J genes are TRBV11-2 and TRBJ2-4; 12 bases map to TRBD1. The CDR3 is made up of 17 amino acids. The J segment lost 6 bases and the V segment lost 6 bases, leaving 12 bases of the junction unmatched. Germline V CDR1 and CDR2: SGHAT, FQNNGV. CDR3 sequence: CASRGIGTGGSGNIQYF. The CDR3 DNA reads TGTGCCAGCAGGGGAATCGGGACAGGGGGCTCCGGAAACATTCAGTACTTC.

Only a few counts were recorded for this clone. DNA for the CDR3: TGTGCCAGTAGTTTCCCGACAGGACGTGGTGGTGAAGCTTTCTTT. This sequence encodes CASSFPTGRGGEAFF. The genes are TRBV19 and TRBJ1-1, with a weak D call TRBD1 (6 bases). Germline values: CDR1 LNHDA, CDR2 SQIVND (reference sequence). The CDR3 contains 15 residues. Trimming took 5 bases from V and 7 from J, leaving 20 bases between them.